These 22 T cell receptor beta chains were all obtained from the same sample, sequenced in a study of blood T cell repertoires in COVID-19. Clones were sequenced by immunoSEQ multiplex PCR, and TCRdb holds only the in-frame ones, with some missing. The repertoire holds some 35,000 clones, with 83% as singletons. The sequenced material came from peripheral blood. The receptors were gathered from a man in his fifties or sixties with acute or convalescent COVID-19.

The chain uses TRBV10-2 and TRBJ2-3, with TRBD1 as a possible D gene (8 bases). The V and J ends lost 7 bases and 0 bases respectively, with 17 bases between them. CDR3 length: 16 amino acids. Germline CDR1 WSHSY, CDR2 SAAADI. The CDR3 sequence: CASMGGTGASTDTQYF. CDR3 in DNA: TGCGCCAGCATGGGGGGGACAGGAGCTAGCACAGATACGCAGTATTTT.

The chain carries TRBV5-5 and TRBJ1-5; D gene ambiguous. The germline V gene encodes CDR1 SGHKS and CDR2 YYEKEE (reference sequence). Deletions cut 3 bases from V and 1 base from J, with 5 bases between. CDR3 size: 13 residues. The CDR3: CASSSQSNQPQHF. The CDR3 nucleotides read TGTGCCAGCAGCTCACAGAGCAATCAGCCCCAGCATTTT. The variable domain in full, with the rest retrieved from reference TRBV5-5 and TRBJ1-5, is DAGVTQSPTHLIKTRGQQVTLRCSPISGHKSVSWYQQVLGQGPQFIFQYYEKEERGRGNFPDRFSARQFPNYSSELNVNALLLGDSALYLCASSSQSNQPQHFGDGTRLSIL.

V is TRBV7-9 and J is TRBJ2-7; 8 nucleotides match TRBD1. Germline V lookup: CDR1 SEHNR, CDR2 FQNEAQ (reference sequence). The CDR3 is 16 residues long. V was clipped by 1 base and J by 5 bases; unmatched bases: 10. This CDR3 reads CASSLGLHRGMNEQYF. The CDR3 bases are TGTGCCAGCAGCTTAGGCCTACACAGGGGGATGAACGAGCAGTACTTC.

The chain is built from TRBV19 and TRBJ2-7; 12 nucleotides match TRBD1. This CDR3 is 14 amino acids long. V lost 6 bases, J lost 6 bases, and 6 bases stayed unmatched. The germline gives CDR1 LNHDA, CDR2 SQIVND (reference sequence). CDR3 region: CASRPPGQGAEQYF. The CDR3 DNA reads TGTGCCAGTAGGCCACCGGGACAGGGGGCCGAGCAGTACTTC.

This chain joins TRBV19 and TRBJ1-1, with no clear D. CDR3 length: 13 amino acids. V gave up 8 bases and J gave up 7 bases, with 17 bases separating them. Germline CDR1 reads LNHDA; CDR2 reads SQIVND (reference sequence). CDR3 DNA sequence: TGTGCCAGTTCTCAATCCTTACCGAGTGAAGCTTTCTTT. Its translation is CASSQSLPSEAFF.

V gene TRBV10-3 combines with J gene TRBJ2-2; D is undetermined. Trimming removed 7 bases from V and 0 bases from J, with 3 bases in between. The CDR3 consists of 12 residues. Looked up from germline, CDR1 is ENHRY and CDR2 is SYGVKD. CDR3 nucleotide sequence: TGTGCCATCAATACGAACACCGGGGAGCTGTTTTTT. This sequence encodes CAINTNTGELFF.

This sequence joins TRBV2 and TRBJ2-7; no reliable D call. This CDR3 spans 13 amino acids. The germline V and J ends were trimmed by 2 bases and 2 bases, with 7 bases remaining between them. Germline CDR1 and CDR2: SNHLY and FYNNEI. CDR3 sequence (DNA): TGTGCCAGCAGTGAAACAGAGACCTACGAGCAGTACTTC. Its translation: CASSETETYEQYF. The full variable domain, in which reference TRBV2 and TRBJ2-7 provide the parts outside the CDR3, is EPEVTQTPSHQVTQMGQEVILRCVPISNHLYFYWYRQILGQKVEFLVSFYNNEISEKSEIFDDQFSVERPDGSNFTLKIRSTKLEDSAMYFCASSETETYEQYFGPGTRLTVT.

This sequence joins TRBV10-3 and TRBJ2-3; D not certain. Germline V gene sequence: CDR1 ENHRY, CDR2 SYGVKD. The CDR3 loop spans 15 amino acids. V dropped 0 bases and J dropped 3 bases, with 10 bases sitting between them. The CDR3 spells CAISESVIRTDTQYF. Written as DNA, the CDR3 is TGTGCCATCAGTGAGTCAGTAATCCGGACAGATACGCAGTATTTT.

This chain uses TRBV5-1 with TRBJ2-3; possibly TRBD1 for D (5 bases). Trimming took 6 bases from V and 5 from J, leaving 16 bases between them. From germline, CDR1 is SGHRS and CDR2 YFSETQ. The CDR3 loop spans 14 amino acids. The CDR3 sequence is CASTDSLQRDTQYF. CDR3 in DNA: TGCGCCAGCACCGACAGTCTCCAGCGAGATACGCAGTATTTT.

This rearrangement joins TRBV19 to TRBJ1-2; D ambiguous. Deletions cut 7 bases from V and 4 bases from J, with 13 bases between. CDR3 length equals 13 residues. Per germline, CDR1 LNHDA and CDR2 SQIVND (reference sequence). CDR3 in amino acids: CASTPQIFYGYTF. The CDR3 DNA reads as TGTGCCAGTACTCCCCAGATCTTCTATGGCTACACCTTC.

The count of this clone is one. The chain carries TRBV7-9 and TRBJ2-7; no clear D. The V and J ends lost 1 base and 7 bases respectively, with 11 bases between them. Germline CDR1 and CDR2: SEHNR and FQNEAQ (reference sequence). There are 13 residues in the CDR3. The CDR3 DNA reads TGTGCCAGCAGCTTAGGTTTAGAGAGAGAGCAGTACTTC. The encoded protein is CASSLGLEREQYF.

V is TRBV6-5 and J is TRBJ2-7, with D uncertain. CDR1 MNHEY and CDR2 SVGAGI come from the germline V gene. CDR3 length: 13 amino acids. The V and J ends lost 4 bases and 5 bases respectively, with 12 bases between them. CDR3 bases: TGTGCCAGCAGTTCCAAAGAATTAGACGAGCAGTACTTC. It is translated as CASSSKELDEQYF.

The CDR3 here is CASRTAQETQYF. The CDR3 DNA is TGTGCCAGCCGGACAGCCCAAGAGACCCAGTACTTC. This chain connects TRBV2 to TRBJ2-5; D may be TRBD1 (6 bases). V was cut by 8 bases and J by 1 base, with 8 bases left in between. This CDR3 comprises 12 residues. Germline V gives CDR1 SNHLY, CDR2 FYNNEI. Combining the CDR3 with reference TRBV2 and TRBJ2-5 gives the whole variable domain EPEVTQTPSHQVTQMGQEVILRCVPISNHLYFYWYRQILGQKVEFLVSFYNNEISEKSEIFDDQFSVERPDGSNFTLKIRSTKLEDSAMYFCASRTAQETQYFGPGTRLLVL.

The chain has TRBV6-1 and TRBJ1-1, with TRBD1 as a possible D gene (5 bases). V gave up 3 bases and J gave up 3 bases, with 20 bases separating them. Per the germline V gene, CDR1 is MNHNS and CDR2 is SASEGT. This CDR3 region has 17 residues. CDR3 sequence: CASSDRLGGNGDTEAFF. DNA for the CDR3: TGTGCCAGCAGTGATCGTTTGGGGGGAAATGGGGACACTGAAGCTTTCTTT.

This chain links TRBV3-1 (or the pseudogene TRBV3-2) with TRBJ2-4; the D gene is possibly TRBD2 (6 bases). Germline CDR1 is LGHDT and CDR2 is YNNKEL (reference sequence). The CDR3 totals 14 residues. V was shortened by 0 bases and J by 10 bases, with 13 bases between the two germline ends. The CDR3 nucleotides are TGTGCCAGCAGCCAAGAGGGAGGCAGAAGGATTCAGTACTTC. Its translation: CASSQEGGRRIQYF.

The table lists this clone with a few counts. The chain has TRBV10-2 and TRBJ2-7; 7 nucleotides match TRBD2. There are 15 residues in the CDR3. Per the germline V gene, CDR1 is WSHSY and CDR2 is SAAADI. V trimming: 7 bases; J trimming: 1 base; junction bases outside the gene matches: 10. The CDR3 nucleotides read TGCGCCAGCAATCCTAGCGGTTCGGGGTCCTACGAGCAGTACTTC. This sequence encodes CASNPSGSGSYEQYF.

The chain joins TRBV5-5 to TRBJ1-5; 11 bases are shared with TRBD1. The CDR3 runs 15 residues. Per germline, CDR1 SGHKS and CDR2 YYEKEE (reference sequence). The V gene end was trimmed by 0 bases and the J gene end by 5 bases; junction bases not matched to a gene: 1. CDR3 protein: CASSLGTGGYQPQHF. In nucleotides, the CDR3 is TGTGCCAGCAGCTTGGGGACAGGGGGCTATCAGCCCCAGCATTTT.

CDR3 DNA sequence: TGTGCCAGCAGCACAGGGCGTAGGGAGCAGTACTTC. This encodes CASSTGRREQYF. This chain uses TRBV28 with TRBJ2-7, with D possibly matching TRBD1 (6 bases). Trimming stripped 6 bases from V and 7 bases from J, with 13 bases between. The CDR3 runs to 12 residues. CDR1 MDHEN and CDR2 SYDVKM come from the germline V gene.

The V gene is TRBV29-1, the J gene TRBJ1-2; tentative D call: TRBD1 (5 bases). Germline assignment: CDR1 SQVTM and CDR2 ANQGSEA. The CDR3 covers 15 residues. The V end was cut by 0 bases, the J end by 4 bases, with 15 bases between. The CDR3 DNA follows: TGCAGCGTTGAAGATCTCCGGGAGGGACTCTATGGCTACACCTTC. Translated, it gives CSVEDLREGLYGYTF. Variable domain in full (rest from reference TRBV29-1 and TRBJ1-2): SAVISQKPSRDICQRGTSLTIQCQVDSQVTMMFWYRQQPGQSLTLIATANQGSEATYESGFVIDKFPISRPNLTFSTLTVSNMSPEDSSIYLCSVEDLREGLYGYTFGSGTRLTVV.

The rearrangement links TRBV6-5 to TRBJ1-5; TRBD1 is a possible D gene (6 bases). V shed 4 bases and J shed 4 bases, with 8 bases lying between them. This CDR3 is built from 13 residues. Germline V gene sequence: CDR1 MNHEY, CDR2 SVGAGI. In nucleotides, the CDR3 is TGTGCCAGCAGTTCGAGGGGGAATCAGCCCCAGCATTTT. Translation: CASSSRGNQPQHF.

V usage is TRBV27 and J usage is TRBJ1-5; D gene unclear. Per the germline V gene, CDR1 is MNHEY and CDR2 is SMNVEV (reference sequence). The CDR3 is made up of 15 amino acids. V was pared by 4 bases and J by 1 base, with 11 bases between. For the CDR3, the DNA is TGTGCCAGCAGTTCCTCAGGTACCAGCAATCAGCCCCAGCATTTT. This encodes CASSSSGTSNQPQHF.

Of note for this clone: The junction shows a germline mismatch at one end, possibly a read error. This chain links TRBV15 with TRBJ2-1; 14 bases line up with TRBD2. Germline CDR1 LNHNV, CDR2 YYDKDF (reference sequence). The CDR3 runs to 14 residues. CDR3 DNA: TGTGCCACCAGCAGGGCGGGACTAGCGGGAGCTGGGGTCTTC. Protein: CATSRAGLAGAGVF.